The rows below give T cell receptor beta chains drawn from one sample of a study of CD8 T cells in Susac syndrome. TCRdb re-analysed the immunoSEQ multiplex PCR reads in MiXCR, keeping a single row per CDR3 protein. The data hold about 130,000 distinct CDR3 sequences, with about 95% observed a single time. Sequencing was carried out using CD8+ T cells from PBMCs. The origin of the receptors is a human donor with Susac syndrome. CDR3s include the opening cysteine and the closing phenylalanine or tryptophan. Each record gives: clone size, D gene, J gene, V gene, CDR3 DNA, CDR3 protein. D genes are given only for firm matches. Not every row has a clone size; where given, it reads once, few, many or a size class.

>once|.|TRBJ1-4|TRBV3-1
TGTGCCAGCAGCCAAGCACCCTCCGAAAAACTGTTTTTT
CASSQAPSEKLFF
>.|.|TRBJ2-1|TRBV30
TGTGCCTGGGTTAAAAGTCTAGCGCCGGAGACATACAATTGGCAGTTCTTC
CAWVKSLAPETYNWQFF
>.|TRBD1|TRBJ2-1|TRBV3-1
TGTGCCAGCAGCCAAGAATGGGACAGCCTTCGGAATGAGCAGTTCTTC
CASSQEWDSLRNEQFF
>.|.|TRBJ1-3|TRBV9
TGTGCCAGCAGCGTATCCTCTGGAAACACCATATATTTT
CASSVSSGNTIYF
>.|.|TRBJ2-3|TRBV6-5
TGTGCCAGCAGACACTCCTTCACAGATACGCAGTATTTT
CASRHSFTDTQYF
>.|TRBD1|TRBJ1-1|TRBV9
TGTGCCAGCAGCCTCGGGACAGGGGCGGAGACCACTGAAGCTTTCTTT
CASSLGTGAETTEAFF
>.|.|TRBJ2-1|TRBV18
TGTGCCAGCTCTCGGGACTCGGGATGGATTGGGGCAAACAATGAGCAGTTCTTC
CASSRDSGWIGANNEQFF
>.|TRBD1|TRBJ2-3|TRBV7-8
TGTGCCAGCAGCTTACGGGTCGGGGACAGGGGGCTCTTTACGGTAGATACGCAGTATTTT
CASSLRVGDRGLFTVDTQYF
>once|.|TRBJ1-1|TRBV30
TGTGCCTGGAGCCCCCAGGGTACTGAAGCTTTCTTT
CAWSPQGTEAFF
>.|TRBD1|TRBJ1-2|TRBV9
TGTGCCAGCAGCGCCGGGACAGGGGCTAACTATGGCTACACCTTC
CASSAGTGANYGYTF
>.|TRBD1|TRBJ1-5|TRBV28
TGTGCCAGCAGCGAAGACAGGGGAAGCAATCAGCCCCAGCATTTT
CASSEDRGSNQPQHF
>.|.|TRBJ1-5|TRBV20-1
TGCAGTGCTCTACAGGCTAATAGCAATCAGCCCCAGCATTTT
CSALQANSNQPQHF
>.|.|TRBJ2-5|TRBV7-9
TGTGCCAGCAGCTTAGCGGGGACGACCCAGTACTTC
CASSLAGTTQYF
>.|.|TRBJ2-1|TRBV30
TGTGCCTGGACTACATACAATGAGCGTTTCTTC
CAWTTYNERFF
>.|.|TRBJ1-2|TRBV2
TGTGCCAGCAGTTTAGGGGGGCGCGACTATGGCTACACCTTC
CASSLGGRDYGYTF
>.|.|TRBJ2-7|TRBV25-1
TGTGCCAGCAGTGCGTCAGCGGGGACATACGAGCAGTACTTC
CASSASAGTYEQYF
>.|.|TRBJ1-5|TRBV30
TGTGCCTGGAACGAGGGGCCGGATCAGCCCCAGCATTTT
CAWNEGPDQPQHF
>.|.|TRBJ2-1|TRBV6-2/TRBV6-3
TGTGCCAGCAGTTACAGCCAGGGGACGGAGGGGGCCGGGAATGAGCAGTTCTTC
CASSYSQGTEGAGNEQFF
>.|.|TRBJ1-1|TRBV9
TGTGCCAGCAGCGTAGGCTCAGGGGCTGAAGCTTTCTTT
CASSVGSGAEAFF
>.|TRBD2|TRBJ2-3|TRBV30
TGTGCCTGGAACGGACTAGCGGGAGATACAGATACGCAGTATTTT
CAWNGLAGDTDTQYF
>once|TRBD1|TRBJ2-2|TRBV20-1
TGCAGTGCTAGCCCCCGGGGACAGGGACTTACCGGGGAGCTGTTTTTT
CSASPRGQGLTGELFF
>.|.|TRBJ2-1|TRBV6-4
TGTGCCAGCAGTGAAGAGGTCAGCTCCTACAATGAGCAGTTCTTC
CASSEEVSSYNEQFF
>.|.|TRBJ1-2|TRBV27
TGTGCCAGCAGTCCCTTCGCCGGGACCGGCTATGGCTACACCTTC
CASSPFAGTGYGYTF
>.|.|TRBJ1-5|TRBV30
TGTGCCTGGAGTGTACCCGCAGGGAGGCAGCCCCAGCATTTT
CAWSVPAGRQPQHF
>.|.|TRBJ2-7|TRBV20-1
TGCAGTGCCAGAGGAACAGGTTGGGGGCCCTACGAGCAGTACTTC
CSARGTGWGPYEQYF
>.|TRBD2|TRBJ2-3|TRBV15
TGTGCCACCAGCAGCTTAGCGGGAGGGGCAGATACGCAGTATTTT
CATSSLAGGADTQYF
>.|.|TRBJ1-6|TRBV7-8
TGTGCCAGCACCGGCCCCGAATGGGAGTCACCCCTCCACTTT
CASTGPEWESPLHF
>.|.|TRBJ2-2|TRBV6-2/TRBV6-3
TGTGCCAGCAGTAGGGACTTTAACACCGGGGAGCTGTTTTTT
CASSRDFNTGELFF
>.|TRBD2|TRBJ2-4|TRBV15
TGTGCCACCAGCAGAGTGCTAGCGGGGACCAAAAACATTCAGTACTTC
CATSRVLAGTKNIQYF
>once|.|TRBJ2-7|TRBV7-9
TGTGCCAGCAGCTTTTCTGGGGAATACGAGCAGTACTTC
CASSFSGEYEQYF
>.|TRBD1|TRBJ2-7|TRBV5-4
TGTGCCAGCAGCTTGGGGGATCAGGGGGTGGTCGAGCAGTACTTC
CASSLGDQGVVEQYF
>.|TRBD1|TRBJ2-7|TRBV19
TGTGCCAGTAGTCAAGGACAGGGCCCCTACGAGCAGTACTTC
CASSQGQGPYEQYF
>.|TRBD1|TRBJ2-7|TRBV9
TGTGCCAGCAGCGAGGGGACAGGGGGAAACTACGAGCAGTACTTC
CASSEGTGGNYEQYF
>.|.|TRBJ1-3|TRBV13
TGTGCCAGCAGCTTAGAAGGACTTCCCGGAAACACCATATATTTT
CASSLEGLPGNTIYF
>once|.|TRBJ1-3|TRBV5-4
TGTGCCAGCAGCTTGTGGGGGTTTGGAAACACCATATATTTT
CASSLWGFGNTIYF
>.|TRBD2|TRBJ2-5|TRBV7-6
TGTGCCAGCAGCCTCGGGTCTAGCGGGTACCAAGAGACCCAGTACTTC
CASSLGSSGYQETQYF
>.|TRBD2|TRBJ2-7|TRBV29-1
TGCAGCGGTCGACTAGCGGGAGGGTACGAGCAGTACTTC
CSGRLAGGYEQYF
>.|.|TRBJ2-3|TRBV9
TGTGCCAGCAGCCCCCGTCGCGTGGGGGTCTACACAGATACGCAGTATTTT
CASSPRRVGVYTDTQYF
>few|.|TRBJ1-4|TRBV13
TGTGCCAGCAGCTTAGAAGGGATGGGTGAAAAACTGTTTTTT
CASSLEGMGEKLFF
>.|TRBD2|TRBJ2-1|TRBV6-4
TGTGCCAGCAGTGACTCCTTTAGCGGGGGGCCGAATGAGCAGTTCTTC
CASSDSFSGGPNEQFF
>.|TRBD1|TRBJ2-5|TRBV27
TGTGCCAGCAGTTCTACCCCCGACAGGGTGGAGACCCAGTACTTC
CASSSTPDRVETQYF
>.|.|TRBJ2-3|TRBV4-1
TGCGCCAGCAGCCAAGATCGCGGAGCCCCCCCGTCAGATACGCAGTATTTT
CASSQDRGAPPSDTQYF
>.|.|TRBJ2-1|TRBV5-5
TGTGCCAGCAGTTCGGACACAAGCTCCTACAATGAGCAGTTCTTC
CASSSDTSSYNEQFF
>.|TRBD2|TRBJ2-7|TRBV11-2
TGTGCCAGCAGCTCCGGGACTAGACCAATCTACGAGCAGTACTTC
CASSSGTRPIYEQYF
>.|.|TRBJ2-7|TRBV7-3
TGTGCCAGCAGCAAACGGGGCGAGGTACACGAGCAGTACTTC
CASSKRGEVHEQYF
>.|.|TRBJ2-7|TRBV30
TGTGCCTGGAGTTCGGGGGACACGGCCTACGAGCAGTACTTC
CAWSSGDTAYEQYF
>.|.|TRBJ2-1|TRBV7-9
TGTGCCAGCAGCTCTAGCGCTAGCTCCTACAATGAGCAGTTCTTC
CASSSSASSYNEQFF
>.|TRBD1|TRBJ2-5|TRBV6-2/TRBV6-3
TGTGCCAGCAGTGCTCCGACAGGGGACGGGGAGACCCAGTACTTC
CASSAPTGDGETQYF
>.|TRBD1|TRBJ2-5|TRBV7-8
TGTGCCAGCAGAGGGAGACAGGGGGCACGAGAGACCCAGTACTTC
CASRGRQGARETQYF
>.|TRBD1|TRBJ2-2|TRBV20-1
TGCAGTGCTAGATTTGAGGACAGGGAGCAGGCCGGGGAGCTGTTTTTT
CSARFEDREQAGELFF
>.|.|TRBJ2-7|TRBV18
TGTGCCAGCTCACCAGGTAGTGGACTTACTACGGGCGGGCAGTACTTC
CASSPGSGLTTGGQYF
>.|.|TRBJ2-7|TRBV6-1
TGTGCCAGTCAACCGGGACATCTAAAGTACGAGCAGTACTTC
CASQPGHLKYEQYF
>.|.|TRBJ2-5|TRBV7-9
TGTGCCAGCAGCTTACCCGTCGAGTGGGCCCAAGAGACCCAGTACTTC
CASSLPVEWAQETQYF
>.|TRBD2|TRBJ2-3|TRBV13
TGTGCCAGCAGCATTCAGACTAGCGGGCGCACAGATACGCAGTATTTT
CASSIQTSGRTDTQYF